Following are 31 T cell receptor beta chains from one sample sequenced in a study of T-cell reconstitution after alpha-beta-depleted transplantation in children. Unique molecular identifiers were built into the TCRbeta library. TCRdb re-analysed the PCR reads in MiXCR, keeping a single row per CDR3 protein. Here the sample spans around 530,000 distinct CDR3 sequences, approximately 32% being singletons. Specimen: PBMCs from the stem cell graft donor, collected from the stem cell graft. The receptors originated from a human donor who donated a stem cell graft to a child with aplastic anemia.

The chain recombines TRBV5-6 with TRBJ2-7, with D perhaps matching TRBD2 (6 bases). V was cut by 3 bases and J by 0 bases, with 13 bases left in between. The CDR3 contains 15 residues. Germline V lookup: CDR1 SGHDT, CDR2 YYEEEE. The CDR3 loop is CASSWDRGSSYEQYF. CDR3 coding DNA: TGTGCCAGCAGCTGGGACCGGGGGAGCTCCTACGAGCAGTACTTC.

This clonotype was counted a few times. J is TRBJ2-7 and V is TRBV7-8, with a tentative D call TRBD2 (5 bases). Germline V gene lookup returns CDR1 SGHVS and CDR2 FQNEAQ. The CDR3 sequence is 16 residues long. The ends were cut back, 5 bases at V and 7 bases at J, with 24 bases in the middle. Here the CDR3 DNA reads TGTGCCAGCAGCCCCCGGGGAGTCCCAATGGTTTGGGAGCAGTACGTC. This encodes CASSPRGVPMVWEQYV.

In DNA form, the CDR3 reads TGTGCCACCAGTGTGACAGGGAATCAGCCCCAGCATTTT. Protein product: CATSVTGNQPQHF. J is TRBJ1-5 and V is TRBV24-1; 7 nucleotides match TRBD1. V dropped 5 bases and J dropped 4; count of bases not matched to a gene: 1. The CDR3 loop spans 13 amino acids. CDR1 and CDR2 (germline): KGHDR, SFDVKD.

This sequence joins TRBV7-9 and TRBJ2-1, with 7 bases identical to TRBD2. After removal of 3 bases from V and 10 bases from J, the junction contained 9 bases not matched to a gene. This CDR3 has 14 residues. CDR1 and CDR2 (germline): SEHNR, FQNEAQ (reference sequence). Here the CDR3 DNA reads TGTGCCAGCAGCTTTCGGGGGAGGGAAAACGAGCAGTTCTTC. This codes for CASSFRGRENEQFF.

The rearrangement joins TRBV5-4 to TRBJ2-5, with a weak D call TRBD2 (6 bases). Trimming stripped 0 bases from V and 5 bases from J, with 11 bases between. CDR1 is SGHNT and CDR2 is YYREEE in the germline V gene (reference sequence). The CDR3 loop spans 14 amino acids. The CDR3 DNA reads TGTGCCAGCAGCTTGGCTATCAGCGGGGAGACCCAGTACTTC. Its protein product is CASSLAISGETQYF.

CDR3 loop: CASSLGRGLGYGYTF. The CDR3 bases are TGTGCCAGTTCGCTCGGTCGGGGCTTGGGCTATGGCTACACCTTC. This rearrangement joins TRBV28 to TRBJ1-2; TRBD1 might be the D (5 bases). V lost 9 bases and J lost 4, with 21 bases in between. From germline, CDR1 is MDHEN and CDR2 SYDVKM. This CDR3 comprises 15 residues.

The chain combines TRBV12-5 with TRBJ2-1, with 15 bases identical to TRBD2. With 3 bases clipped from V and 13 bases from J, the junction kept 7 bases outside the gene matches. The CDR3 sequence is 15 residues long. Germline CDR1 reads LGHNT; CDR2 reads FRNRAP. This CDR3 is CASGFAGLAGGHQFF. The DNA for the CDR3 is TGTGCTAGTGGTTTCGCGGGACTAGCGGGAGGTCACCAGTTCTTC.

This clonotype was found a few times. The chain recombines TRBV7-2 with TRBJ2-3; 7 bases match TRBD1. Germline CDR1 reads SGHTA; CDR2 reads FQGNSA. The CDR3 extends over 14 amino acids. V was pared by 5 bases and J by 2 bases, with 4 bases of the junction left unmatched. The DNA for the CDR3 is TGTGCCAGCAGCAAACAGGGGAACACAGATACGCAGTATTTT. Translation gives CASSKQGNTDTQYF.

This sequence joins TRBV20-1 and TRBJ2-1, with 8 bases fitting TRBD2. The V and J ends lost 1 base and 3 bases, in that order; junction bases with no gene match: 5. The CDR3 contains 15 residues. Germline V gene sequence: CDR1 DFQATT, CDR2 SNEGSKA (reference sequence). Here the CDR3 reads CSARGLLADYNEQFF. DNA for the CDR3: TGCAGTGCTAGAGGTTTACTAGCGGACTACAATGAGCAGTTCTTC.

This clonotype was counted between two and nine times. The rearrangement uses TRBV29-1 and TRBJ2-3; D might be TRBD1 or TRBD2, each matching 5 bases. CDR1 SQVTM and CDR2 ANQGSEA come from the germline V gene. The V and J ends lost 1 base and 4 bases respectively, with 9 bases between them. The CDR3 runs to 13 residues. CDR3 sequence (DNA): TGCAGCGTTGAAGGGGGGTTTGCAGATACGCAGTATTTT. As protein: CSVEGGFADTQYF.

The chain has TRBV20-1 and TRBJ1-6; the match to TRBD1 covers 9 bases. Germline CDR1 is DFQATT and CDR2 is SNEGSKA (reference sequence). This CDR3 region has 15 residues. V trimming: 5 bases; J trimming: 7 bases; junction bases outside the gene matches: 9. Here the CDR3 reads CSASDRGVPNSPLHF. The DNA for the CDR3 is TGCAGTGCTTCTGACAGGGGGGTTCCGAATTCACCCCTCCACTTT.

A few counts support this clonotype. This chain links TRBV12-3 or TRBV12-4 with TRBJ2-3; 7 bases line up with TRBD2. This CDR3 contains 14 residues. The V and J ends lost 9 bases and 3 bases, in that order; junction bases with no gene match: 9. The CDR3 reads CASSKRGGTDTQYF. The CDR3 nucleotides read TGTGCCAGTTCAAAGCGGGGAGGTACAGATACGCAGTATTTT.

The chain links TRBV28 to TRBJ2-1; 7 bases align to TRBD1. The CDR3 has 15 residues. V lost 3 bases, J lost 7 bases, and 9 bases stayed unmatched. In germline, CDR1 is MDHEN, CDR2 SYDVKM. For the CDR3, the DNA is TGTGCCAGCAGTTTCGATAGGGGGCAATGGAATGAGCAGTTCTTC. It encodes CASSFDRGQWNEQFF.

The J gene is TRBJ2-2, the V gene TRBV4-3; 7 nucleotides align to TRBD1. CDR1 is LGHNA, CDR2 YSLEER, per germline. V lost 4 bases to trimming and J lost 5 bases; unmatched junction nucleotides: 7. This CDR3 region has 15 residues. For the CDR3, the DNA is TGCGCCAGCAGCCCCAAACAGGGGATTACCGGGGAGCTGTTTTTT. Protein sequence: CASSPKQGITGELFF.

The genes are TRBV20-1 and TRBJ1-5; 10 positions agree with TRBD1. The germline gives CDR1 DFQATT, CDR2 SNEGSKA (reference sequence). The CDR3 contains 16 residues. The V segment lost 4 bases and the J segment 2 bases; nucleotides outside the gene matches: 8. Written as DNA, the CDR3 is TGCAGTGCTAAACATGTCGGACAGGGGGGCAATCAGCCCCAGCATTTT. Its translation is CSAKHVGQGGNQPQHF.

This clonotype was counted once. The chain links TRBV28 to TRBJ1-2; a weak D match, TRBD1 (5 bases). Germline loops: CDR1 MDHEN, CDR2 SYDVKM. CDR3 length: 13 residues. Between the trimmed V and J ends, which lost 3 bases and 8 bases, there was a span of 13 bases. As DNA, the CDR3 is TGTGCCAGCAGTTTTCTCAGGGCAAACGGCTACACCTTC. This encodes CASSFLRANGYTF.

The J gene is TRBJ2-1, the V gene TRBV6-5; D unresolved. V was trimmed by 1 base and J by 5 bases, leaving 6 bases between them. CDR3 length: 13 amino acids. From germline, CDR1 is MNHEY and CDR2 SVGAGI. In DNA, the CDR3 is TGTGCCAGCAGTTACTTGACGAACAATGAGCAGTTCTTC. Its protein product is CASSYLTNNEQFF.

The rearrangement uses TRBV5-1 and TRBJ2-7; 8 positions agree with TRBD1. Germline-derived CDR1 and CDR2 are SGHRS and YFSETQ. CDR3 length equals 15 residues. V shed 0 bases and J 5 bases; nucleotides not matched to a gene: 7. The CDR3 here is CASSLAGQGANEQYF. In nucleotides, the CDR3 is TGCGCCAGCAGCTTGGCCGGGCAGGGGGCAAACGAGCAGTACTTC.

CDR3 sequence reads: CSATGTSDGSQETQYF. DNA for the CDR3: TGCAGTGCTACCGGGACTAGCGACGGTAGTCAAGAGACCCAGTACTTC. The chain uses TRBV20-1 and TRBJ2-5; 10 bases align to TRBD2. Germline V gene lookup returns CDR1 DFQATT and CDR2 SNEGSKA (reference sequence). Trimming cost V 4 bases and J 2 bases; bases outside gene matches: 10. The CDR3 loop spans 16 amino acids.

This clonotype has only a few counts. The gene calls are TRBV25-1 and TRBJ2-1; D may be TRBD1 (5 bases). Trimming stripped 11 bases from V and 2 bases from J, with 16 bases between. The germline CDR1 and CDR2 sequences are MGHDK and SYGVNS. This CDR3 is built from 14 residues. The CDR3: CAPYKGLPYNEQFF. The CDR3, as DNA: TGTGCCCCTTACAAGGGGCTCCCCTACAATGAGCAGTTCTTC.

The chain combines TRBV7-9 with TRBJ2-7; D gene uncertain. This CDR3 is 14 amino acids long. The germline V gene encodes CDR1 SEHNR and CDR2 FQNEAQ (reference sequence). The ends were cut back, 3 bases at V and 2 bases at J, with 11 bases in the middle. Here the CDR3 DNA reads TGTGCCAGCAGCTTTACCTTAGAAGCCTACGAGCAGTACTTC. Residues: CASSFTLEAYEQYF.

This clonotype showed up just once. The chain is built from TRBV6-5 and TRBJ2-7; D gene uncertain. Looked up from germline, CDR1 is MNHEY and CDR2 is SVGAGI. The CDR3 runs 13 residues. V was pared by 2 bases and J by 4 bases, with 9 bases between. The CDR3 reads CASSYGQVYEQYF. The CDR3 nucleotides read TGTGCCAGCAGTTACGGTCAGGTATACGAGCAGTACTTC.

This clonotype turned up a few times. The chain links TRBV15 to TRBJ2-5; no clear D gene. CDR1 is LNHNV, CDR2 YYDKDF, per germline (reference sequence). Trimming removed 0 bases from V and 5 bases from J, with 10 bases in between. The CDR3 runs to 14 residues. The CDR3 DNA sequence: TGTGCCACCAGCAGAGATGTCGCAGCGGAGACCCAGTACTTC. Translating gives CATSRDVAAETQYF. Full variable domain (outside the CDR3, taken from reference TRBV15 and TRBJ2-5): DAMVIQNPRYQVTQFGKPVTLSCSQTLNHNVMYWYQQKSSQAPKLLFHYYDKDFNNEADTPDNFQSRRPNTSFCFLDIRSPGLGDTAMYLCATSRDVAAETQYFGPGTRLLVL.

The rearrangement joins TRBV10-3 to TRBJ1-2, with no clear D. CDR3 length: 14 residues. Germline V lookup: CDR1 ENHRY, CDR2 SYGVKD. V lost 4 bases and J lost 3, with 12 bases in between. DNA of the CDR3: TGTGCCATCAGTGTGTCCGAGTCCGACTATGGCTACACCTTC. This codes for CAISVSESDYGYTF.

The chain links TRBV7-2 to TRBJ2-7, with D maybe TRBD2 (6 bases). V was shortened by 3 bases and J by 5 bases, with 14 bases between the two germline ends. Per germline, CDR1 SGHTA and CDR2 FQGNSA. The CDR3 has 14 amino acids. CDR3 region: CASSFSLRGDEQYF. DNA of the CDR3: TGTGCCAGCAGCTTTTCACTGCGCGGGGACGAGCAGTACTTC.

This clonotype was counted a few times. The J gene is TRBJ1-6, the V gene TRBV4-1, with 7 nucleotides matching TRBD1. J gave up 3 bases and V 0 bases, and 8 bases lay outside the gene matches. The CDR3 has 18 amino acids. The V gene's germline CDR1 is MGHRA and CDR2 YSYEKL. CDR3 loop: CASSQDLGRGNYNSPLHF. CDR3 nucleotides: TGCGCCAGCAGCCAAGACTTGGGCAGGGGGAACTATAATTCACCCCTCCACTTT.

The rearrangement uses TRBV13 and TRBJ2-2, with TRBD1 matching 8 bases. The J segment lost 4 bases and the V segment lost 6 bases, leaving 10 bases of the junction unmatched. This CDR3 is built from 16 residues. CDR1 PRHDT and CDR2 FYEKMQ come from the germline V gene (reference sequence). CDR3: CASRDQTGAPTGELFF. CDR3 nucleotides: TGTGCCAGCAGGGATCAGACAGGGGCCCCCACCGGGGAGCTGTTTTTT. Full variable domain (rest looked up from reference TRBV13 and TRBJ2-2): AAGVIQSPRHLIKEKRETATLKCYPIPRHDTVYWYQQGPGQDPQFLISFYEKMQSDKGSIPDRFSAQQFSDYHSELNMSSLELGDSALYFCASRDQTGAPTGELFFGEGSRLTVL.

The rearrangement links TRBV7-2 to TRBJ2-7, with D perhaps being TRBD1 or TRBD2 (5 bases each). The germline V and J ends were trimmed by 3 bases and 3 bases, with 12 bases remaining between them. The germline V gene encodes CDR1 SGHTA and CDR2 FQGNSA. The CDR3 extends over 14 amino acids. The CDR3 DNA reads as TGTGCCAGCAGCTTTGGTCGGGGCCACTACGAGCAGTACTTC. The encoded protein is CASSFGRGHYEQYF.

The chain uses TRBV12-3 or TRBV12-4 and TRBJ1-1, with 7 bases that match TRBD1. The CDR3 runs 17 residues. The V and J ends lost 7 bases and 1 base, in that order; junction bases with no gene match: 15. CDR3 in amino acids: CASTLGQILSRNTEAFF. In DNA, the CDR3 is TGTGCCAGCACCCTGGGACAGATTTTATCCCGGAACACTGAAGCTTTCTTT.

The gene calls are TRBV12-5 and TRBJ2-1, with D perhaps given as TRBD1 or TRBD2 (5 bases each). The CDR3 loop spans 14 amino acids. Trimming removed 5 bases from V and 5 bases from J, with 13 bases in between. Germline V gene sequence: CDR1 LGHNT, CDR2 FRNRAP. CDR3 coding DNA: TGTGCTAGTGGTACCCGGGACGGGAACAATGAGCAGTTCTTC. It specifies CASGTRDGNNEQFF.

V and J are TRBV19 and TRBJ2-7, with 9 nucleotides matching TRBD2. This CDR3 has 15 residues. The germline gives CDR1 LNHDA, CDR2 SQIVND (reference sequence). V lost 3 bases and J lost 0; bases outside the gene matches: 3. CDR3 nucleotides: TGTGCCAGTAGTATCCTAGCGGGGAGCTCCTACGAGCAGTACTTC. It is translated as CASSILAGSSYEQYF.